This T cell receptor beta chain was recorded in a study of spatial heterogeneity in lung cancer. About the research overall: Samples were donated by 72 untreated early-stage non-small cell lung cancer patients. When follow-up PBMC samples existed, they were sequenced (at a median of roughly 2 years after resection). Each unique TCR and UMI combination was seen more than ten times on average in raw reads.

The sample's time point: blood at routine non-recurrence follow-up after resection. Whole RNA came from tumor, nontumor lung or frozen PBMC and was sequenced without being sorted. TCRdb independently ran MiXCR on the 5' RACE reads; one entry per CDR3 protein. This sample carries fewer than 55,000 distinct CDR3 sequences, roughly 8.1% of them seen once, and the ten largest clones take roughly 35%. Losses at the gene ends were 4 bases for V and 0 bases for J; bases not matched to a gene: 3. CDR3 length equals 15 residues. Germline-derived CDR1 and CDR2 are SGHTA and FQGTGA. Ten or more counts support this clonotype.

Sequencing was performed on PBMCs, taken at follow-up. This TCR derives from a female donor with early-stage non-small cell lung cancer. The chain recombines TRBV7-3 with TRBJ2-3, with TRBD1 identical over 8 bases. As DNA, the CDR3 is TGTGCCAGCAGCTCAACAGGGGGTAGCACAGATACGCAGTATTTT. Its protein is CASSSTGGSTDTQYF.